This T cell receptor beta chain derives from a study of tumor-infiltrating lymphocytes in primary liver carcinoma. The overall study: Primary liver carcinomas in the patients were surgically resected. Roughly 3.5 to 7.5 million productive TCRbeta reads were obtained per sample, with similar numbers across tissue types. Study-wide results and limits: Tumors had a significantly higher top-250-clone fraction than blood (p = 0.039).

Notes on this clonotype: Its target is not known. This CDR3 fails to terminate in the conserved phenylalanine or tryptophan, so it likely reflects a read error.

Researchers generated TCR beta cDNA from roughly 500 ng of total RNA, relying on a constant-region primer. Modified slightly, ARM-PCR produced TCR beta libraries over three nested multiplex PCR rounds. With TRBV1-TRBV30 forward primers and a C-beta reverse primer, the first two PCR rounds were run for approximately 9 cycles each. Via MiXCR, TCRdb re-called the multiplex PCR reads, giving one row per CDR3 protein. The sample has approximately 300,000 distinct CDR3 sequences; 65% are singletons. Losses at the gene ends were 8 bases for V and 6 bases for J; bases not matched to a gene: 10. Germline V lookup: CDR1 MNHNS, CDR2 SASEGT. The CDR3 has 14 amino acids. Researchers drew blood RNA from unsorted whole blood and extracted germline DNA as well. Blood samples of around 3.7 milliliters were drawn preoperatively.

The sample consisted of peripheral blood. The receptor was derived from a man aged 35-49 years with primary liver carcinoma and hepatitis B virus infection. The chain is built from TRBV6-1 and TRBJ2-1; 7 bases map to TRBD2. Here the CDR3 reads CASAASGRVNEQFS. In nucleotides, the CDR3 is TGTGCCAGCGCGGCTAGTGGGAGGGTCAATGAGCAGTTCTCC.